Presented here are 6 T cell receptor beta chains from one specimen sequenced in a study of blood T cell repertoires in COVID-19. Data came from immunoSEQ multiplex PCR; TCRdb stores just in-frame clones and leaves some out. The sample contains approximately 210,000 clones, approximately 80% of which appear only once. Sequencing was carried out using peripheral blood. The source of these receptors is a woman of 80 years or more with COVID-19, enrolled during active disease.

The chain combines TRBV27 with TRBJ1-1; 7 bases fit TRBD1. V shed 4 bases, J shed 1 base, and the junction held 9 bases outside the gene matches. The CDR3 runs 16 residues. Germline V lookup: CDR1 MNHEY, CDR2 SMNVEV (reference sequence). DNA of the CDR3: TGTGCCAGCAGTTCTGCCCAGACAGGGCAGAACACTGAAGCTTTCTTT. Translation gives CASSSAQTGQNTEAFF.

This chain uses TRBV9 with TRBJ2-5; perhaps TRBD2 as D (6 bases). The ends were cut back, 0 bases at V and 2 bases at J, with 8 bases in the middle. The CDR3 loop spans 14 amino acids. Germline CDR1 SGDLS, CDR2 YYNGEE. CDR3: CASSVVGGQETQYF. The CDR3, as DNA: TGTGCCAGCAGCGTAGTTGGGGGGCAAGAGACCCAGTACTTC. Complete variable domain (other parts from reference TRBV9 and TRBJ2-5): DSGVTQTPKHLITATGQRVTLRCSPRSGDLSVYWYQQSLDQGLQFLIQYYNGEERAKGNILERFSAQQFPDLHSELNLSSLELGDSALYFCASSVVGGQETQYFGPGTRLLVL.

The chain's CDR3 is CASSPPPGNNQPQHF. The CDR3 nucleotides are TGTGCCAGCAGCCCGCCCCCCGGGAACAATCAGCCCCAGCATTTT. This sequence joins TRBV12-1 and TRBJ1-5. TRBV12-1 is designated a pseudogene. This CDR3 spans 15 amino acids.

The chain is built from TRBV3-1 (or the pseudogene TRBV3-2) and TRBJ2-7, with a possible D match to TRBD1 (5 bases). The CDR3 length is 15 residues. The V gene's germline CDR1 is LGHDT and CDR2 YNNKEL (reference sequence). Trimming took off 6 bases at V and 0 bases at J, with 15 bases between the two ends. The CDR3, as DNA: TGTGCCAGCAGTGCAGGGTCGCGCCCCTCCTACGAGCAGTACTTC. Residues: CASSAGSRPSYEQYF.

The chain employs TRBV27 and TRBJ1-5; TRBD1 matches 7 bases. The CDR3 consists of 14 residues. Trimming removed 6 bases from V and 6 bases from J; junction bases left unmatched: 8. CDR1 is MNHEY and CDR2 is SMNVEV in the germline V gene (reference sequence). The CDR3 DNA is TGTGCCAGCAGCTTGGGTACAGGGGTTCAGCCCCAGCATTTT. Translation: CASSLGTGVQPQHF.

The V gene is TRBV5-1, the J gene TRBJ1-1; no definite D call. V lost 0 bases and J 1 base, leaving 10 bases between the germline ends. The length of the CDR3 is 15 residues. CDR1 SGHRS and CDR2 YFSETQ come from the germline V gene. CDR3 loop: CASSLAFRQNTEAFF. The CDR3 nucleotides read TGCGCCAGCAGCTTGGCATTCAGACAGAACACTGAAGCTTTCTTT.